Following are 5 T cell receptor beta chains from one sample sequenced in a study of CD8+ T cells in alopecia areata. Sample treatment: oral pan-JAK inhibitor, 5-10 mg twice daily. Extracted RNA was reverse transcribed, and the resulting cDNA served as sequencing template. Assay: immunoSEQ multiplex PCR; the TCRdb copy retains only in-frame clones and omits some. The profile covers hundreds of thousands of clones, with roughly 60% appearing a single time and 0.93% taken by the ten largest. The sample in question was CD4+ T cells sorted from blood, obtained around week 52, from a patient treated with tofacitinib. The source is a human donor with alopecia areata.

This clone was observed a handful of times. This chain joins TRBV5-1 and TRBJ2-3; TRBD1 agrees at 8 bases. Germline values: CDR1 SGHRS, CDR2 YFSETQ. The CDR3 spans 15 residues. The V segment lost 3 bases and the J segment 0 bases; nucleotides outside the gene matches: 3. This CDR3 reads CASSSRTGSTDTQYF. CDR3 sequence (DNA): TGCGCCAGCAGCTCCAGGACAGGGAGCACAGATACGCAGTATTTT.

The chain combines TRBV30 with TRBJ1-5, with 8 positions matching TRBD1. This CDR3 is 14 amino acids long. Germline V gene sequence: CDR1 GTSNPN, CDR2 SVGIG (reference sequence). V was clipped by 2 bases and J by 5 bases; unmatched bases: 5. CDR3 sequence: CAWSRDRLYQPQHF. DNA of the CDR3: TGTGCCTGGAGTAGGGACAGGCTATATCAGCCCCAGCATTTT.

The chain has TRBV29-1 and TRBJ2-4; 7 nucleotides agree with TRBD1. V gave up 7 bases and J gave up 11 bases; unmatched junction bases: 11. Germline assignment: CDR1 SQVTM and CDR2 ANQGSEA. The CDR3 runs to 12 residues. The chain's CDR3 is CSETRDSPVQYF. CDR3 sequence (DNA): TGCAGCGAGACCAGGGACAGCCCGGTTCAGTACTTC. Supplemented by reference TRBV29-1 and TRBJ2-4, the full variable domain reads SAVISQKPSRDICQRGTSLTIQCQVDSQVTMMFWYRQQPGQSLTLIATANQGSEATYESGFVIDKFPISRPNLTFSTLTVSNMSPEDSSIYLCSETRDSPVQYFGAGTRLSVL.

This sequence joins TRBV29-1 and TRBJ2-1, with TRBD1 as a possible D gene (5 bases). The germline V gene has CDR1 SQVTM and CDR2 ANQGSEA. The ends were cut back, 2 bases at V and 0 bases at J, with 8 bases in the middle. CDR3 size: 14 residues. In DNA form, the CDR3 reads TGCAGCGTTGAAAGGGGTAGCTCCTACAATGAGCAGTTCTTC. It yields the protein CSVERGSSYNEQFF.

This clone was seen a single time. This chain's CDR3 is CASSPLSLAGGPLTIEAFF. The CDR3 nucleotides are TGTGCCAGCTCACCACTTTCCCTGGCGGGGGGCCCCCTCACTATTGAAGCTTTCTTT. The rearrangement links TRBV18 to TRBJ1-1; TRBD1 might be the D (6 bases). CDR1 and CDR2 from the germline V gene are KGHSH and LQKENI. V was shortened by 1 base and J by 7 bases, with 28 bases between the two germline ends. The CDR3 loop spans 19 amino acids.